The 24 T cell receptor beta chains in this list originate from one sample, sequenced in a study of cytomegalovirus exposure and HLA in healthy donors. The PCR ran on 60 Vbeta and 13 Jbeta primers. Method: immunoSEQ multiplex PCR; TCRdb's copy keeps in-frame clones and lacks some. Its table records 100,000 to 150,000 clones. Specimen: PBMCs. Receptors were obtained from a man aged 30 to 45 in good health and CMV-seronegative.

The CDR3 DNA reads as TGTGCCAGCACGCAGGGCCCCTACGAGCAGTACTTC. Translation: CASTQGPYEQYF. The rearrangement links TRBV2 to TRBJ2-5; tentative D call: TRBD1 (5 bases). The assigned J gene may be wrong: the sequence end matches TRBJ2-7 better. This CDR3 has 12 amino acids. CDR1 and CDR2 (germline): SNHLY, FYNNEI.

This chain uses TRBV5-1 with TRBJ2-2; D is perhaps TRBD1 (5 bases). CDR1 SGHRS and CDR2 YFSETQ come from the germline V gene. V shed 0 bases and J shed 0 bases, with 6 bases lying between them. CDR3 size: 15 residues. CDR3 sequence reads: CASSLVQANTGELFF. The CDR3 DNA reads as TGCGCCAGCAGCTTGGTACAGGCGAACACCGGGGAGCTGTTTTTT.

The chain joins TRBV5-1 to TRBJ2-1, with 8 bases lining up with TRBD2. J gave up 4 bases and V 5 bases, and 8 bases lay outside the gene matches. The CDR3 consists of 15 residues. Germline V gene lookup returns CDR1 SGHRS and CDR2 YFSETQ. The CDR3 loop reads CASSPTSGDYNEQFF. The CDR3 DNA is TGCGCCAGCAGTCCAACTAGCGGAGATTACAATGAGCAGTTCTTC.

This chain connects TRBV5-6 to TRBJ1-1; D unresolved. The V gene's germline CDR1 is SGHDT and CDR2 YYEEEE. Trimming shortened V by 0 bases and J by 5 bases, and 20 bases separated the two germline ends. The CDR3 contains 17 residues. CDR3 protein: CASSLDPFLEKRTEAFF. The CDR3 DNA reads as TGTGCCAGCAGCTTGGACCCCTTTTTGGAGAAAAGAACTGAAGCTTTCTTT.

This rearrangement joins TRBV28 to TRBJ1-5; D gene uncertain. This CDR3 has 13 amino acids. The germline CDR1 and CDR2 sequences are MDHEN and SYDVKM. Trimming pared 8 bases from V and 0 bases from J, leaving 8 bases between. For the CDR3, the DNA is TGTGCCAGCCAGGTTTTTAGCAATCAGCCCCAGCATTTT. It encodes CASQVFSNQPQHF.

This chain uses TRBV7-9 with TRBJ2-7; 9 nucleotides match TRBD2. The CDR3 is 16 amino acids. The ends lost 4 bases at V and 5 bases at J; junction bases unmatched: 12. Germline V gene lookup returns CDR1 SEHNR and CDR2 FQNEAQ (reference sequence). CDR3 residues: CASSSLFGSGRDEQYF. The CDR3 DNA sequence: TGTGCCAGCAGCTCCCTGTTTGGTAGCGGGAGAGACGAGCAGTACTTC.

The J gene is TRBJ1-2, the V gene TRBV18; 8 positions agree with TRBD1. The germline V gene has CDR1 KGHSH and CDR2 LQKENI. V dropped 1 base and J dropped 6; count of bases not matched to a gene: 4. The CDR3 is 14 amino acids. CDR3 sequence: CASSPRTGWHGYTF. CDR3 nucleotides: TGTGCCAGCTCACCACGGACAGGGTGGCATGGCTACACCTTC. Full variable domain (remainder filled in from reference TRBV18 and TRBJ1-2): NAGVMQNPRHLVRRRGQEARLRCSPMKGHSHVYWYRQLPEEGLKFMVYLQKENIIDESGMPKERFSAEFPKEGPSILRIQQVVRGDSAAYFCASSPRTGWHGYTFGSGTRLTVV.

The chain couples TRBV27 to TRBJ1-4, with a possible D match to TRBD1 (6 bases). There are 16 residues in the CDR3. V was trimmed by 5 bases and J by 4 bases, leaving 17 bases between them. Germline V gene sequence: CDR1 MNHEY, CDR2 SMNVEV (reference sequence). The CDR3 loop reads CASSGRTDAYNEKLFF. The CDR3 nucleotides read TGTGCCAGCAGTGGACGGACAGATGCTTATAATGAAAAACTGTTTTTT.

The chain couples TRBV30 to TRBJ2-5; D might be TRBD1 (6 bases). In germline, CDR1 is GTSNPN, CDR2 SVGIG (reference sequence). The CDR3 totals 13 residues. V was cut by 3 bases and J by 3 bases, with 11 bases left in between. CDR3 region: CAWRGDTKETQYF. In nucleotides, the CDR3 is TGTGCCTGGAGAGGGGACACAAAAGAGACCCAGTACTTC.

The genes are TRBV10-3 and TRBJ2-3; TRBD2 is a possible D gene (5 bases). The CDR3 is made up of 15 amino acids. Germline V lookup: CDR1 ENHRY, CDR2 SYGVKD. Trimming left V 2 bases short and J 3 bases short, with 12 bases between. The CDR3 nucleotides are TGTGCCATCAGTGAGATAGCGTCCGCTACAGATACGCAGTATTTT. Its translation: CAISEIASATDTQYF.

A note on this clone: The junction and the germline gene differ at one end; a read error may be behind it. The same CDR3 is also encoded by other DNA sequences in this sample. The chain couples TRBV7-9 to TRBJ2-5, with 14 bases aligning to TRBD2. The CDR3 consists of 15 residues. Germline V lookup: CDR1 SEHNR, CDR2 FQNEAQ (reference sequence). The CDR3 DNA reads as TGCGCCAGCAGCCCGGGACTAGCGGGAGAAGAGACCCAGTACTTC. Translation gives CASSPGLAGEETQYF.

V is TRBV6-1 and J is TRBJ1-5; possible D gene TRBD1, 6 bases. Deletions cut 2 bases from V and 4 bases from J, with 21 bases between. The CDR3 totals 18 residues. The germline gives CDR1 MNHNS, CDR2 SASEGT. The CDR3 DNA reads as TGTGCCAGCAGTGAAACTCTCCCGGGCCGCAGGGGAAATCAGCCCCAGCATTTT. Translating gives CASSETLPGRRGNQPQHF.

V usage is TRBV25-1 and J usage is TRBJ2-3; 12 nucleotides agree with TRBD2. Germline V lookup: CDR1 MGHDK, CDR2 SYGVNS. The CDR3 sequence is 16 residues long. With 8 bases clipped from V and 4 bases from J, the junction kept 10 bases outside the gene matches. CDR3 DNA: TGTGCCAGCGGGACTAGCGGGTATAGCAACGCAGATACGCAGTATTTT. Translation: CASGTSGYSNADTQYF.

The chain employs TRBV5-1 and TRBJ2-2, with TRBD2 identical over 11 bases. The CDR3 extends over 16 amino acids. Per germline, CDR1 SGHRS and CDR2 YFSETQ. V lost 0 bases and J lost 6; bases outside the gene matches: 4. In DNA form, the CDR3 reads TGCGCCAGCAGCTTGGGTCTAGCGGGAGGAGCCGGGGAGCTGTTTTTT. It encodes CASSLGLAGGAGELFF.

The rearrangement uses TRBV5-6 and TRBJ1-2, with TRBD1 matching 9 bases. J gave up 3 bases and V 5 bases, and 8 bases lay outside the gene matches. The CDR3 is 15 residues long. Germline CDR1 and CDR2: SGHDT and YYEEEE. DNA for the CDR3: TGTGCCAGCAGAATACCGGGACAGGGAGACTATGGCTACACCTTC. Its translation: CASRIPGQGDYGYTF.

CDR3 sequence (DNA): TGTGCCAGCAGTTCCGGCGAAACACAGGACACCGGGGAGCTGTTTTTT. It translates to CASSSGETQDTGELFF. The chain recombines TRBV6-6 with TRBJ2-2; D is possibly TRBD1 (5 bases). This CDR3 has 16 residues. CDR1 is MNHNY, CDR2 SVGAGI, per germline (reference sequence). Trimming left V 4 bases short and J 3 bases short, with 15 bases between.

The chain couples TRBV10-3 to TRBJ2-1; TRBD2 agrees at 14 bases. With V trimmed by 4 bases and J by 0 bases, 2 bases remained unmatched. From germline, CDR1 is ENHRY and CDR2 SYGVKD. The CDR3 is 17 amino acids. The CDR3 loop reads CAISGTSGRSSYNEQFF. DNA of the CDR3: TGTGCCATCAGTGGGACTAGCGGGAGGAGCTCCTACAATGAGCAGTTCTTC.

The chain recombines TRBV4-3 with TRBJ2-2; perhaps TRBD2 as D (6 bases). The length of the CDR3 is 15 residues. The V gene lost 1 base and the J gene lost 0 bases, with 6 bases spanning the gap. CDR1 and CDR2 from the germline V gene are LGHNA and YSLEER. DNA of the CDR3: TGCGCCAGCAGCCAAGGGGGGGCGAACACCGGGGAGCTGTTTTTT. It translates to CASSQGGANTGELFF.

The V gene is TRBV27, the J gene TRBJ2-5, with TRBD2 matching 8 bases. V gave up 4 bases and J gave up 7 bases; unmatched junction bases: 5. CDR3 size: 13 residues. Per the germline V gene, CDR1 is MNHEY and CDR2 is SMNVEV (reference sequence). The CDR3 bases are TGTGCCAGCAGTTGGACTAGCCTGGGGACCCAGTACTTC. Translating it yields CASSWTSLGTQYF.

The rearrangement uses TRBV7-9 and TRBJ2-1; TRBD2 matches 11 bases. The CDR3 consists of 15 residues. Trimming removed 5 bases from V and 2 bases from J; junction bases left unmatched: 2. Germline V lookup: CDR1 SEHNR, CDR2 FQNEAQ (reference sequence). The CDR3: CASSPTSGAYNEQFF. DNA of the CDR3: TGTGCCAGCAGCCCGACTAGCGGGGCCTACAATGAGCAGTTCTTC.

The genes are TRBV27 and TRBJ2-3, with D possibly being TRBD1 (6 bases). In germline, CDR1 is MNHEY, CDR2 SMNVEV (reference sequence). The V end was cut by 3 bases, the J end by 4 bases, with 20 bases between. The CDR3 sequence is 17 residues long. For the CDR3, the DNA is TGTGCCAGCAGTTTGTTTGCCCGCAGGGGTGGGTCAGATACGCAGTATTTT. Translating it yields CASSLFARRGGSDTQYF.

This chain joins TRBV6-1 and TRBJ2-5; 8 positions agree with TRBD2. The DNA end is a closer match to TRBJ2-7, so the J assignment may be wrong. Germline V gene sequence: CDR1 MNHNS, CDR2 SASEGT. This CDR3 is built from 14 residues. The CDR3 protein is CASRAGLGTYEQYF. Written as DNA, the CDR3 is TGTGCCAGCAGGGCGGGACTAGGGACCTACGAGCAGTACTTC.

CDR3 bases: TGTGCCAGCCGACCCAGTCAGGGGTTAGGTGGCTACACCTTC. Its protein is CASRPSQGLGGYTF. V and J are TRBV9 and TRBJ1-2; the D gene is possibly TRBD1 (6 bases). Between the trimmed V and J ends, which lost 7 bases and 7 bases, there was a span of 20 bases. Germline V gene sequence: CDR1 SGDLS, CDR2 YYNGEE. This CDR3 has 14 amino acids.

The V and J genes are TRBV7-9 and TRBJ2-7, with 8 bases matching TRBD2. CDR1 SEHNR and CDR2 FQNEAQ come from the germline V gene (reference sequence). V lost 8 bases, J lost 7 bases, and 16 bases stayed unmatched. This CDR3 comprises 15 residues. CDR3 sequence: CASQGSVAGGGEQYF. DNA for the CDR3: TGTGCCAGCCAGGGTTCTGTGGCGGGAGGAGGTGAGCAGTACTTC.